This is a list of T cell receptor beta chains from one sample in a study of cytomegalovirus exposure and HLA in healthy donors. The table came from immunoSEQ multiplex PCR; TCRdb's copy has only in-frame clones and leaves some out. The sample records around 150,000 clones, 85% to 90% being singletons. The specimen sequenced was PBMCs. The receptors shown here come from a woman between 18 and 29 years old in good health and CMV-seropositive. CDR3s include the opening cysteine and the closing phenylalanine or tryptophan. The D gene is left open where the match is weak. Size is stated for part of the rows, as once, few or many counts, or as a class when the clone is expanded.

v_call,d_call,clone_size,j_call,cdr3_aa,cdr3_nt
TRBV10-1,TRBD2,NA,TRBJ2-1,CASGTSGSSYNEQFF,TGCGCCAGCGGGACTAGCGGGAGTTCGTACAATGAGCAGTTCTTC
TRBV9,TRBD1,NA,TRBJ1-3,CASSVTGVSGNTIYF,TGTGCCAGCAGCGTGACAGGGGTTTCTGGAAACACCATATATTTT
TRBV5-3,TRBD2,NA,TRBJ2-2,CARSLKTSGRGTGELFF,TGTGCCAGAAGCTTGAAGACTAGCGGGAGAGGCACCGGGGAGCTGTTTTTT
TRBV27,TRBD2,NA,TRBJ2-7,CASSTSGSYEQYF,TGTGCCAGCAGCACTAGCGGGTCTTACGAGCAGTACTTC
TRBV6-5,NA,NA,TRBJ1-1,CASSSGGVGAFF,TGTGCCAGCAGTAGCGGAGGGGTAGGGGCTTTCTTT
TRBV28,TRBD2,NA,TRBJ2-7,CAAASGTSPGEQYF,TGTGCCGCAGCTTCCGGGACTAGTCCAGGCGAGCAGTACTTC
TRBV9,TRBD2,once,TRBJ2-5,CASTGSGRVGETQYF,TGTGCCAGCACCGGTAGCGGGAGAGTGGGAGAGACCCAGTACTTC
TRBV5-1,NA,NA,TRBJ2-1,CASSLAERSYNEQFF,TGCGCCAGCAGCTTGGCCGAGCGGAGCTACAATGAGCAGTTCTTC
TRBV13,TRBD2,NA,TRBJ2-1,CASSFSRAGALNEQFF,TGTGCCAGCAGCTTTTCCCGAGCGGGAGCCCTCAATGAGCAGTTCTTC
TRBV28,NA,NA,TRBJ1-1,CASSFAGGTEAFF,TGTGCCAGCAGTTTTGCGGGTGGGACTGAAGCTTTCTTT
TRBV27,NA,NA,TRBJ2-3,CASSQGRANTDTQYF,TGTGCCAGCAGTCAGGGTAGGGCTAACACAGATACGCAGTATTTT
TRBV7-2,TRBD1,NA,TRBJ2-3,CASSLTGARDTQYF,TGTGCCAGCAGCTTGACAGGGGCCAGAGATACGCAGTATTTT
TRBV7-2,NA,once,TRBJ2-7,CASSLAPGIYEQYF,TGTGCCAGCAGCTTAGCCCCCGGGATCTACGAGCAGTACTTC
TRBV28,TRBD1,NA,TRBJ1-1,CASRDRGRTEAFF,TGTGCCAGCAGGGACAGGGGGCGAACTGAAGCTTTCTTT